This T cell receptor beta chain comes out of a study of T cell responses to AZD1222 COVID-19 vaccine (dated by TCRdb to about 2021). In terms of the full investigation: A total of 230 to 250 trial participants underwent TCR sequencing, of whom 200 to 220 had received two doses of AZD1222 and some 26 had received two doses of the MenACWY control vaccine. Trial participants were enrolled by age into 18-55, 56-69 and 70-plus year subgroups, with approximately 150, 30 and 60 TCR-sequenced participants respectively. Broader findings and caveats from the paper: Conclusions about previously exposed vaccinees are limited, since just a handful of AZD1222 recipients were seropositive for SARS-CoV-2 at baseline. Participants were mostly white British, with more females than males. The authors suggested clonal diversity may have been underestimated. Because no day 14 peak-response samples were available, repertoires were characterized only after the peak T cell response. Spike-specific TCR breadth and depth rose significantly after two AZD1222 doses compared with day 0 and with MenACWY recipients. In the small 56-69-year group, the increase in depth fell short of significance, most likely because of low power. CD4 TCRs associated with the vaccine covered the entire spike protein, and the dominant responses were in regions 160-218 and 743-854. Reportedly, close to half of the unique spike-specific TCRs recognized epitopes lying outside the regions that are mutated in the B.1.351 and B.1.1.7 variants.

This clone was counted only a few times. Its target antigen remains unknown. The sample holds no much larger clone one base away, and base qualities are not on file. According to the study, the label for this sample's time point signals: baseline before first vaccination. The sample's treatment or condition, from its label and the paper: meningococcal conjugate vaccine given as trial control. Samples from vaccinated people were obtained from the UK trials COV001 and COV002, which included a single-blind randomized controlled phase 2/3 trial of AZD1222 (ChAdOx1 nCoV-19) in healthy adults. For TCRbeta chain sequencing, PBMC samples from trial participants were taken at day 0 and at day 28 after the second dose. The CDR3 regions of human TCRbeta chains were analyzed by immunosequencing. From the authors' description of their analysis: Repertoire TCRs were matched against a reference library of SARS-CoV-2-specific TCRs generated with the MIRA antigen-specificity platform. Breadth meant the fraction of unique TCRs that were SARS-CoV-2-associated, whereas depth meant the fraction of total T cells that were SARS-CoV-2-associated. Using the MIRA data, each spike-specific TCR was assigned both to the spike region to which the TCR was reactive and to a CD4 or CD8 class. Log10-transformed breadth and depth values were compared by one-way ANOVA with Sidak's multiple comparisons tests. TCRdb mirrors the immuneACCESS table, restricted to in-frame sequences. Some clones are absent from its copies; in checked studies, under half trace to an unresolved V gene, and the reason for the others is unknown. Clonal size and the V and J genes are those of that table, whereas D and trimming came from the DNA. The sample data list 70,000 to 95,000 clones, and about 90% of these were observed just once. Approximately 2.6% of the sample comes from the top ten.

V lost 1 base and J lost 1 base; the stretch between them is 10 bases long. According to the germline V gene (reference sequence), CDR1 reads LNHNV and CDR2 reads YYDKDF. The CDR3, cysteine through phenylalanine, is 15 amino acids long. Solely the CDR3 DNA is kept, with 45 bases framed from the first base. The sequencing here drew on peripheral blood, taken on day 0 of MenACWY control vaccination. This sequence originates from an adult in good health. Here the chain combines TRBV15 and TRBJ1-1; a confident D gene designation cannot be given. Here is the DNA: TGTGCCACCAGCAGAGCCGCCTTAAGGAACACTGAAGCTTTCTTT. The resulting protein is CATSRAALRNTEAFF.